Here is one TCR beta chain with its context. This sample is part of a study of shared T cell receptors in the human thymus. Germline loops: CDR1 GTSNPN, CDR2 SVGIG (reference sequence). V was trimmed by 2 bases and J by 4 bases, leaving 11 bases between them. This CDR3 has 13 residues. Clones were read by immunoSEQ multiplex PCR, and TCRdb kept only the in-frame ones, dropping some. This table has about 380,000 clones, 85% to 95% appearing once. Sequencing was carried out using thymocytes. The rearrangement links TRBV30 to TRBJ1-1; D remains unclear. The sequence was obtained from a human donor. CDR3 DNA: TGTGCCTGGAGTCCGATGCCAGGCACTGAAGCTTTCTTT. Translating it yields CAWSPMPGTEAFF.